The 30 T cell receptor beta chains reported below all come from one sample, sequenced in a study of blood T cell repertoires in COVID-19. The assay was immunoSEQ multiplex PCR, and TCRdb's table has in-frame clones only and misses some. The data hold around 300,000 clones, with roughly 87% observed a single time. The sample was peripheral blood. Receptor source: a human donor in a cohort sampled during active COVID-19.

This chain connects TRBV9 to TRBJ2-5; 7 nucleotides line up with TRBD2. Looked up from germline, CDR1 is SGDLS and CDR2 is YYNGEE. There are 13 residues in the CDR3. V shed 2 bases, J shed 2 bases, and the junction held 0 bases outside the gene matches. CDR3 sequence reads: CASSVGGQETQYF. The CDR3 nucleotides are TGTGCCAGCAGCGTCGGGGGGCAAGAGACCCAGTACTTC.

V and J are TRBV19 and TRBJ1-1; the match to TRBD1 covers 9 bases. CDR1 and CDR2 (germline): LNHDA, SQIVND (reference sequence). The CDR3 sequence is 15 residues long. J gave up 2 bases and V 9 bases, and 10 bases lay outside the gene matches. The chain's CDR3 is CASSRDRELNTEAFF. In nucleotides, the CDR3 is TGTGCCAGCAGCCGGGACAGGGAACTAAACACTGAAGCTTTCTTT.

This chain connects TRBV4-1 to TRBJ2-3; the D is unclear. Trimming removed 0 bases from V and 5 bases from J, with 6 bases in between. Germline assignment: CDR1 MGHRA and CDR2 YSYEKL. The CDR3 loop spans 13 amino acids. As DNA, the CDR3 is TGCGCCAGCAGCCAAGATAGAGTAGATACGCAGTATTTT. Translating gives CASSQDRVDTQYF.

The table lists this clone with a count of one. V and J are TRBV6-5 and TRBJ2-2; D gene uncertain. Looked up from germline, CDR1 is MNHEY and CDR2 is SVGAGI. The CDR3 is 14 residues long. V was cut by 0 bases and J by 6 bases, with 8 bases left in between. This chain's CDR3 is CASSYSRTPGELFF. CDR3 nucleotides: TGTGCCAGCAGTTACTCGAGAACCCCCGGGGAGCTGTTTTTT.

The chain couples TRBV25-1 to TRBJ2-1, with 7 nucleotides matching TRBD1. CDR1 is MGHDK and CDR2 is SYGVNS in the germline V gene. V trimming: 4 bases; J trimming: 10 bases; junction bases outside the gene matches: 7. The CDR3 is 13 amino acids. In DNA form, the CDR3 reads TGTGCCAGCAGTGCGAACACCAGGGGGGAGCAGTTCTTC. It specifies CASSANTRGEQFF.

This clone was recorded once. The J gene is TRBJ2-1, the V gene TRBV7-2, with D perhaps TRBD2 (6 bases). V shed 5 bases and J shed 11 bases, with 13 bases lying between them. This CDR3 comprises 12 residues. The germline V gene has CDR1 SGHTA and CDR2 FQGNSA. The CDR3 sequence is CASSPYGGKQFF. The CDR3 DNA sequence: TGTGCCAGCAGCCCCTACGGGGGAAAGCAGTTCTTC.

The DNA for the CDR3 is TGTGCCAGCAGGCGCGGCAGCCCAAGCGGGGGCTACAATGAGCAGTTCTTC. Translated, it gives CASRRGSPSGGYNEQFF. This rearrangement joins TRBV3-1 (or the pseudogene TRBV3-2) to TRBJ2-1; 8 nucleotides match TRBD2. After removal of 6 bases from V and 3 bases from J, the junction contained 13 bases not matched to a gene. Germline V gene sequence: CDR1 LGHDT, CDR2 YNNKEL (reference sequence). This CDR3 has 17 residues.

As to this clone: This CDR3 is also generated by other DNA sequences in the sample. V usage is TRBV7-2 and J usage is TRBJ2-1; 9 nucleotides match TRBD2. CDR3 length: 15 residues. Germline assignment: CDR1 SGHTA and CDR2 FQGNSA. The V segment lost 4 bases and the J segment 2 bases; nucleotides outside the gene matches: 3. CDR3 in DNA: TGTGCCAGCAGCTCGACTAGCGGAACCTACAATGAGCAGTTCTTC. It translates to CASSSTSGTYNEQFF.

V usage is TRBV18 and J usage is TRBJ2-7; maybe TRBD1 (6 bases). The CDR3 loop spans 14 amino acids. V lost 5 bases, J lost 0 bases, and 11 bases lay in between. Germline assignment: CDR1 KGHSH and CDR2 LQKENI. CDR3 sequence reads: CASSETGSSYEQYF. The CDR3 DNA is TGTGCCAGCTCAGAAACAGGGTCCTCCTACGAGCAGTACTTC.

The V gene is TRBV29-1, the J gene TRBJ1-1, with 7 bases fitting TRBD1. Germline CDR1 reads SQVTM; CDR2 reads ANQGSEA. This CDR3 contains 11 residues. V gave up 4 bases and J gave up 7 bases; unmatched junction bases: 3. For the CDR3, the DNA is TGCAGCGTTGCCAGGGGGTATGAAGCTTTCTTT. This gives the protein CSVARGYEAFF.

The genes are TRBV2 and TRBJ1-1, with a weak D call TRBD1 (6 bases). The length of the CDR3 is 17 residues. From germline, CDR1 is SNHLY and CDR2 FYNNEI. Trimming cost V 5 bases and J 0 bases, with 19 bases left between them. DNA of the CDR3: TGTGCCAGCAGTATCCACAGGGCCGCGCTGATGAACACTGAAGCTTTCTTT. Protein: CASSIHRAALMNTEAFF.

This clone was seen only once. This chain uses TRBV14 with TRBJ2-1; a weak D match, TRBD2 (6 bases). In germline, CDR1 is SGHDN, CDR2 FVKESK. V was cut by 0 bases and J by 2 bases, with 14 bases left in between. The CDR3 consists of 17 residues. The CDR3 loop reads CASSQDLWRGTYNEQFF. CDR3 nucleotides: TGTGCCAGCAGCCAAGATCTGTGGAGGGGCACCTACAATGAGCAGTTCTTC.

CDR3 sequence: CASSQAPGSGSYFF. CDR3 nucleotides: TGTGCCAGCAGCCAAGCCCCCGGCAGCGGGAGCTACTTCTTC. The rearrangement joins TRBV3-1 (or the pseudogene TRBV3-2) to TRBJ2-1; 8 bases agree with TRBD2. Germline CDR1 and CDR2: LGHDT and YNNKEL (reference sequence). J lost 16 bases, V lost 1 base, and 12 bases had no gene match. The CDR3 length is 14 residues.

This rearrangement joins TRBV5-1 to TRBJ1-1; D may be TRBD1 (5 bases). The length of the CDR3 is 12 residues. Germline CDR1 and CDR2: SGHRS and YFSETQ. V was shortened by 5 bases and J by 7 bases, with 12 bases between the two germline ends. The chain's CDR3 is CASSQGGGEAFF. CDR3 bases: TGCGCCAGCAGTCAGGGTGGCGGTGAAGCTTTCTTT.

This clone turned up a few times. V gene TRBV7-8 combines with J gene TRBJ2-7; 11 nucleotides agree with TRBD2. From germline, CDR1 is SGHVS and CDR2 FQNEAQ. The CDR3 contains 17 residues. V shed 1 base and J 0 bases; nucleotides not matched to a gene: 5. The CDR3 protein is CASSLVTSGRFSYEQYF. The CDR3 DNA reads TGTGCCAGCAGCTTAGTAACTAGCGGGAGATTCTCCTACGAGCAGTACTTC.

This clone was recorded once. The chain combines TRBV9 with TRBJ2-5; maybe TRBD1 (5 bases). CDR3 length: 16 amino acids. The germline V and J ends were trimmed by 1 base and 5 bases, with 18 bases remaining between them. The germline V gene has CDR1 SGDLS and CDR2 YYNGEE. The CDR3 is CASSVNPSPGLETQYF. CDR3 bases: TGTGCCAGCAGCGTAAACCCCTCCCCAGGGCTTGAGACCCAGTACTTC.

The chain employs TRBV5-1 and TRBJ2-3, with D perhaps matching TRBD2 (5 bases). The V gene lost 1 base and the J gene lost 0 bases, with 18 bases spanning the gap. The CDR3 consists of 18 residues. CDR1 and CDR2 from the germline V gene are SGHRS and YFSETQ. CDR3 coding DNA: TGCGCCAGCAGCTTGAGGTCGAGTTTAGCGTCTAGCACAGATACGCAGTATTTT. It specifies CASSLRSSLASSTDTQYF.

This clone was found once. The chain links TRBV18 to TRBJ1-4; D remains ambiguous. The germline CDR1 and CDR2 sequences are KGHSH and LQKENI. The CDR3 is 16 amino acids. V was trimmed by 3 bases and J by 5 bases, leaving 16 bases between them. In DNA, the CDR3 is TGTGCCAGCTCACCCATGAGGGCCCCCCTCAATGAAAAACTGTTTTTT. Its translation: CASSPMRAPLNEKLFF.

This sequence joins TRBV13 and TRBJ2-3; 10 bases are shared with TRBD2. V gave up 5 bases and J gave up 2 bases; unmatched junction bases: 10. Germline V gene lookup returns CDR1 PRHDT and CDR2 FYEKMQ (reference sequence). The CDR3 length is 17 residues. The CDR3 coding sequence is TGTGCCAGCAGCACCCCGGGACTAGCGCATAACACAGATACGCAGTATTTT. Translation: CASSTPGLAHNTDTQYF.

V gene TRBV3-1 (or the pseudogene TRBV3-2) combines with J gene TRBJ2-1; the match to TRBD2 covers 7 bases. The CDR3 contains 16 residues. V was clipped by 0 bases and J by 6 bases; unmatched bases: 8. CDR1 is LGHDT and CDR2 is YNNKEL in the germline V gene (reference sequence). CDR3 sequence: CASSQEGAGVRNEQFF. CDR3 coding DNA: TGTGCCAGCAGCCAAGAAGGTGCGGGAGTCCGCAATGAGCAGTTCTTC.

The gene calls are TRBV5-4 and TRBJ2-7; 9 bases match TRBD2. With 0 bases clipped from V and 2 bases from J, the junction kept 6 bases outside the gene matches. The CDR3 is 16 residues long. Per the germline V gene, CDR1 is SGHNT and CDR2 is YYREEE (reference sequence). CDR3 protein: CASSLGGTSSTYEQYF. As DNA, the CDR3 is TGTGCCAGCAGCTTGGGGGGGACTAGCTCTACCTACGAGCAGTACTTC.

The rearrangement uses TRBV13 and TRBJ1-1; weak D call: TRBD1 (6 bases). V lost 1 base, J lost 9 bases, and 12 bases lay in between. This CDR3 region has 13 residues. Germline CDR1 and CDR2: PRHDT and FYEKMQ (reference sequence). The chain's CDR3 is CASSLEGTKKAFF. CDR3 bases: TGTGCCAGCAGCTTAGAGGGGACAAAGAAAGCTTTCTTT.

This clone has only a few counts. The chain employs TRBV2 and TRBJ2-7; D is possibly TRBD1 (5 bases). V lost 8 bases to trimming and J lost 6 bases, with 11 bases between them. The CDR3 spans 11 residues. Germline-derived CDR1 and CDR2 are SNHLY and FYNNEI. CDR3 DNA: TGTGCCAGCGGTTCAGGGCGCGAGCAGTACTTC. Translated: CASGSGREQYF.

This chain joins TRBV27 and TRBJ2-4; 8 bases agree with TRBD2. Trimming at V came to 4 bases and at J to 0 bases, leaving 11 bases not matched to a gene. CDR1 and CDR2 from the germline V gene are MNHEY and SMNVEV (reference sequence). This CDR3 is built from 18 residues. CDR3 protein: CASSSPGRAGRAKNIQYF. The CDR3 coding sequence is TGTGCCAGCAGTTCTCCCGGGAGGGCAGGGAGAGCCAAAAACATTCAGTACTTC.

The genes are TRBV7-9 and TRBJ2-2, with 8 bases lining up with TRBD2. CDR1 and CDR2 (germline): SEHNR, FQNEAQ (reference sequence). Germline trimming cut 6 bases from V and 7 bases from J; bases unmatched to any gene: 13. There are 16 residues in the CDR3. The CDR3 bases are TGTGCCAGCAGAACTCCCTCGGGGGGGGAGAGCGGGGAGCTGTTTTTT. Protein: CASRTPSGGESGELFF.

The genes are TRBV25-1 and TRBJ1-6, with D maybe TRBD1 (5 bases). Deletions cut 6 bases from V and 10 bases from J, with 16 bases between. The CDR3 has 14 residues. Germline V gives CDR1 MGHDK, CDR2 SYGVNS. CDR3 sequence: CASRGPGTGSPLHF. DNA of the CDR3: TGTGCCAGCAGGGGGCCTGGCACTGGGTCACCCCTCCACTTT.

The J gene is TRBJ2-2, the V gene TRBV14, with a possible D match to TRBD2 (6 bases). The length of the CDR3 is 12 residues. Trimming left V 10 bases short and J 6 bases short, with 12 bases between. CDR1 is SGHDN and CDR2 is FVKESK in the germline V gene. The CDR3 here is CATLREAGELFF. The CDR3 nucleotides are TGTGCCACCCTAAGGGAGGCCGGGGAGCTGTTTTTT.

This clone showed up many times. The chain joins TRBV7-9 to TRBJ2-3, with unresolved D. The length of the CDR3 is 16 residues. Trimming removed 3 bases at V and 2 bases at J, with 15 bases between. The germline CDR1 and CDR2 sequences are SEHNR and FQNEAQ (reference sequence). CDR3 in amino acids: CASSFDLSHITDTQYF. The CDR3, as DNA: TGTGCCAGCAGCTTCGACCTTAGCCATATCACAGATACGCAGTATTTT.

The chain links TRBV9 to TRBJ2-3, with 9 bases identical to TRBD2. Germline trimming cut 7 bases from V and 6 bases from J; bases unmatched to any gene: 12. This CDR3 region has 15 residues. Germline values: CDR1 SGDLS, CDR2 YYNGEE. In DNA form, the CDR3 reads TGTGCCAGCTCCCTTAGCGGGAGAGTGGCGGATACGCAGTATTTT. Its translation: CASSLSGRVADTQYF.

This clone was seen once. The V call is TRBV5-4, the J call TRBJ2-7; TRBD1 is a possible D gene (5 bases). V was clipped by 3 bases and J by 0 bases, with 13 bases between them. CDR1 is SGHNT and CDR2 is YYREEE in the germline V gene (reference sequence). The CDR3 has 15 amino acids. The CDR3 DNA follows: TGTGCCAGCAGCTCGTTGGACACCGCCTCCTACGAGCAGTACTTC. This encodes CASSSLDTASYEQYF.